The source of this T cell receptor beta chain is a study of shared clonotypes between healthy human individuals. The J segment lost 6 bases and the V segment lost 4 bases, leaving 16 bases of the junction unmatched. Germline lookup yields CDR1 SGHVS and CDR2 FQNEAQ. The length of the CDR3 is 18 residues. In the case of this clone: The antigen remains unidentified.

As processed by the authors: Junction-only immunoSEQ data arrived without quality scores, meaning filtering differed. Produced via immunoSEQ multiplex PCR; TCRdb's table is partial and in-frame only. V and J calls and clone size are given by that table; D and trimming were obtained from the DNA. The sample carries some 240,000 clones, 60% to 70% recorded once. Whole-study findings and limits: Rarefaction revealed incomplete sorted-subset sequencing despite large depth. A generally larger estimated richness was seen in naive subsets than in memory subsets.

The sequence derives from a man aged 25-45 years in good health. What was sequenced was memory CD4+ T cells sorted from blood. Subset specified: CD45RA-negative fraction. V usage is TRBV7-8 and J usage is TRBJ2-1; 9 nucleotides agree with TRBD2. The CDR3, as DNA: TGTGCCAGCAGCTCGGGGATGCTCGCGGGAGGGCCTCTCAATGAGCAGTTCTTC. Protein sequence: CASSSGMLAGGPLNEQFF.